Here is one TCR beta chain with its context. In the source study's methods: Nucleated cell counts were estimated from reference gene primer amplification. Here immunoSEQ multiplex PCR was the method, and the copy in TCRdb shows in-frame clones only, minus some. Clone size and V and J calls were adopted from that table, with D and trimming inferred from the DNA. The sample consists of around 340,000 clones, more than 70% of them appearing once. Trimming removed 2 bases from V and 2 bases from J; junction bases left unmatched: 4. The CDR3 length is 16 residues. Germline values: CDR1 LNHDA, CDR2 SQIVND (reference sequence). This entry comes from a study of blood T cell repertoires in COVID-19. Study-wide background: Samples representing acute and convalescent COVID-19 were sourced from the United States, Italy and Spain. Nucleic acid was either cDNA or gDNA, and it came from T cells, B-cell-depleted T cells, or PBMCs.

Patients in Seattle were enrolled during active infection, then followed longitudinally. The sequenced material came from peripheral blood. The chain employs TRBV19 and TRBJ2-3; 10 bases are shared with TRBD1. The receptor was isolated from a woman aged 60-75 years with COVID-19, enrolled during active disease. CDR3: CASSIRQGATTDTQYF. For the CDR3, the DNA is TGTGCCAGTAGTATACGACAGGGGGCGACCACAGATACGCAGTATTTT.